Listed here are 5 T cell receptor beta chains from one sample, sequenced in a study of blood T cell repertoires in COVID-19 (dated by TCRdb to the early 2020s). Receptors were amplified or captured by the immunoSEQ multiplex PCR assay. TCRdb stores this immuneACCESS table with in-frame sequences only. Part of the clones is absent; in the studies checked, under half of the shortfall reflects unresolved V genes, and no reason is known for the rest. This sample has around 270,000 clones in its table, and about 85% of those were observed once. The top ten clonotypes cover 4% to 4.5% of the sample. Sequences were obtained from peripheral blood. These receptors came from a man in his 60s with acute or convalescent COVID-19.

The rearrangement links TRBV24-1 to TRBJ1-2; 8 bases line up with TRBD1. This CDR3 is 12 amino acids long. Germline V lookup: CDR1 KGHDR, CDR2 SFDVKD. V trimming: 9 bases; J trimming: 7 bases; junction bases outside the gene matches: 6. In DNA, the CDR3 is TGTGCCACCCAAGGACAGGGTGGTGGCTACACCTTC. Its protein product is CATQGQGGGYTF.

This clone was observed a few times. The chain joins TRBV5-4 to TRBJ1-1; D might be TRBD1 (5 bases). Trimming stripped 0 bases from V and 10 bases from J, with 10 bases between. The length of the CDR3 is 12 residues. Germline assignment: CDR1 SGHNT and CDR2 YYREEE (reference sequence). The CDR3: CASSLAMQGAFF. In DNA, the CDR3 is TGTGCCAGCAGCTTGGCGATGCAGGGAGCTTTCTTT.

This chain uses TRBV28 with TRBJ2-1; D may be TRBD2 (5 bases). Germline V gene data show CDR1 as MDHEN and CDR2 as SYDVKM. Trimming cost V 7 bases and J 4 bases, with 20 bases left between them. This CDR3 region has 16 residues. This CDR3 reads CASTYSRGKRYNEQFF. In DNA, the CDR3 is TGTGCCAGCACGTACTCCAGAGGGAAGAGATACAATGAGCAGTTCTTC.

The V call is TRBV11-2, the J call TRBJ2-2, with TRBD2 identical over 7 bases. The germline V gene encodes CDR1 SGHAT and CDR2 FQNNGV. V lost 11 bases to trimming and J lost 1 base; unmatched junction nucleotides: 4. The length of the CDR3 is 13 residues. The CDR3 reads CASGRENTGELFF. CDR3 sequence (DNA): TGTGCCTCTGGGAGGGAGAACACCGGGGAGCTGTTTTTT.

V and J are TRBV19 and TRBJ1-2; tentatively, D is TRBD1 (6 bases). This CDR3 has 14 amino acids. V was cut by 7 bases and J by 2 bases, with 14 bases left in between. Germline V gene lookup returns CDR1 LNHDA and CDR2 SQIVND (reference sequence). The CDR3 is CASKPQDSNYGYTF. For the CDR3, the DNA is TGTGCCAGTAAACCGCAGGACAGCAACTATGGCTACACCTTC.